This TCR beta chain appears in the sequencing data of a study of ipilimumab plus nivolumab after autologous stem cell transplantation. The overall study: Typical patient got 5 ipilimumab doses and seven to nine nivolumab doses (median).

With 7 bases removed from V and 2 bases from J, the gap between germline ends came to 15 bases. CDR1 is SQVTM, CDR2 ANQGSEA, per germline. This CDR3 has 14 amino acids. Patients got ipilimumab 1 mg/kg beginning 14 to 28 days post-transplant. Patients got 3 mg/kg IV nivolumab weeks 1, 4, 7, 10, then biweekly through week 26. Generated by immunoSEQ multiplex PCR, the TCRdb table keeps only in-frame clones and is missing some. Of roughly 16,000 clones listed, 65% to 80% are singletons. This sequence originates from a male donor with diffuse large B-cell lymphoma. Specimen: PBMCs, collected in a trial of ipilimumab plus nivolumab as post-transplant consolidation. The chain couples TRBV29-1 to TRBJ1-5; D gene uncertain. The DNA of the CDR3 is TGCAGCGCATCCCCGGGAGGAGGCAATCAGCCCCAGCATTTT. As protein: CSASPGGGNQPQHF.